One and the same sample provided the 8 T cell receptor beta chains below, sequenced in a study of T cells in Graves' hyperthyroidism and ophthalmopathy. The source material, RNA transcripts, was used to amplify TCR beta CDR3 regions. A set of HTBI primers served as the primers for a first-round RT-PCR of the TCR CDR3. One entry per CDR3 protein results from TCRdb running MiXCR on the multiplex PCR reads. Of roughly 180,000 distinct CDR3 sequences listed, 8% to 9.5% are singletons. The sequencing sample was made of blood. The source is a young woman with Graves' hyperthyroidism that later progressed to Graves' ophthalmopathy.

This clonotype was recorded many times. This rearrangement joins TRBV20-1 to TRBJ1-1; D not resolved. The germline V gene has CDR1 DFQATT and CDR2 SNEGSKA (reference sequence). The CDR3 totals 12 residues. Trimming took off 3 bases at V and 4 bases at J, with 9 bases between the two ends. The CDR3 nucleotides are TGCAGTGCTAGCTGGGGATTCACTGAAGCTTTCTTT. Its translation: CSASWGFTEAFF.

Ten or more counts support this clonotype. The genes are TRBV12-3 or TRBV12-4 and TRBJ2-7, with D unclear. The CDR3 has 13 residues. Trimming took 3 bases from V and 4 from J, leaving 10 bases between them. The DNA of the CDR3 is TGTGCCAGCAGTTTTTTTGGGGAATACGAGCAGTACTTC. Its protein is CASSFFGEYEQYF.

In this sample, this clonotype turned up many times. The chain uses TRBV7-9 and TRBJ2-5, with a possible D match to TRBD2 (6 bases). V was clipped by 6 bases and J by 2 bases, with 10 bases between them. The V gene's germline CDR1 is SEHNR and CDR2 FQNEAQ (reference sequence). The CDR3 is made up of 13 amino acids. The CDR3 DNA follows: TGTGCCAGCAGTCCGCGGGGTCAAGAGACCCAGTACTTC. Its translation is CASSPRGQETQYF. Complete variable domain (other parts from reference TRBV7-9 and TRBJ2-5): DTGVSQNPRHKITKRGQNVTFRCDPISEHNRLYWYRQTLGQGPEFLTYFQNEAQLEKSRLLSDRFSAERPKGSFSTLEIQRTEQGDSAMYLCASSPRGQETQYFGPGTRLLVL.

This clonotype was detected ten times or more. The chain combines TRBV19 with TRBJ2-7; 8 positions match TRBD1. J lost 4 bases, V lost 4 bases, and 3 bases had no gene match. Germline-derived CDR1 and CDR2 are LNHDA and SQIVND (reference sequence). CDR3 size: 13 residues. The CDR3 region is CASSRQGNYEQYF. CDR3 in DNA: TGTGCCAGTAGTAGACAGGGGAATTACGAGCAGTACTTC. Using reference TRBV19 and TRBJ2-7 for the parts outside the CDR3, the full variable domain is DGGITQSPKYLFRKEGQNVTLSCEQNLNHDAMYWYRQDPGQGLRLIYYSQIVNDFQKGDIAEGYSVSREKKESFPLTVTSAQKNPTAFYLCASSRQGNYEQYFGPGTRLTVT.

This clonotype was seen ten or more times. The chain couples TRBV6-1 to TRBJ1-1, with D possibly TRBD1 on 5 matching bases. The CDR3 loop spans 12 amino acids. Trimming stripped 7 bases from V and 1 base from J, with 7 bases between. Germline V CDR1 and CDR2: MNHNS, SASEGT. In nucleotides, the CDR3 is TGTGCCAGCATGGGGGAGAACACTGAAGCTTTCTTT. This translates into CASMGENTEAFF.

The chain joins TRBV27 to TRBJ2-5, with 10 bases matching TRBD2. This CDR3 has 16 residues. The V gene's germline CDR1 is MNHEY and CDR2 SMNVEV (reference sequence). Trimming at V came to 6 bases and at J to 5 bases, leaving 12 bases not matched to a gene. The CDR3: CASSSRLAGVGETQYF. CDR3 bases: TGTGCCAGCAGCTCTCGGCTAGCGGGAGTCGGGGAGACCCAGTACTTC.

This clonotype was found a few times. A much larger clone is a single base away; this may be a read error. This chain links TRBV11-2 with TRBJ1-1; 7 bases fit TRBD1. V was pared by 1 base and J by 6 bases, with 5 bases of the junction left unmatched. This CDR3 region has 14 residues. CDR1 is SGHAT, CDR2 FQNNGV, per germline. This CDR3 is CASSLAGGNAEAFF. CDR3 sequence (DNA): TGTGCCAGCAGCTTAGCAGGGGGAAACGCTGAAGCTTTCTTT.

This clonotype occurred many times. V usage is TRBV12-3 or TRBV12-4 and J usage is TRBJ1-5; no firm D call. The CDR3 has 14 amino acids. Deletions cut 8 bases from V and 1 base from J, with 12 bases between. CDR3 in amino acids: CASALTGSNQPQHF. For the CDR3, the DNA is TGTGCCAGCGCTTTAACCGGGAGCAATCAGCCCCAGCATTTT.